One sample yielded the 7 T cell receptor beta chains listed below, sequenced in a study of vaccination effects on CD4 cells after COVID-19. Which antigens these TCRs recognize remains unknown. Libraries were prepared by immunoSEQ multiplex PCR; TCRdb keeps only in-frame clonotypes and omits some of them. The data hold about 55,000 clones, with around 67% observed a single time. Antigen-specific CD4+ T cells were expanded (with viral peptide pools) by the ViraFEST assay ahead of sequencing. Upon completion of around eleven days in culture, CD4+ T cells were isolated. Vaccinated participants had no history of SARS-CoV-2 infection and tested negative for nucleocapsid antibodies. Sequences were derived from CD4+ T cells from PBMCs cultured with SARS-CoV-2 spike peptides, sampled before COVID-19 vaccination. These receptors originate from a human donor who received a COVID-19 vaccine.

V is TRBV20-1 and J is TRBJ1-3, with D hard to call. This CDR3 is built from 14 residues. With 3 bases removed from V and 0 bases from J, the gap between germline ends came to 9 bases. Germline V gives CDR1 DFQATT, CDR2 SNEGSKA (reference sequence). CDR3 DNA sequence: TGCAGTGCTAGTGTCGCGAGCTCTGGAAACACCATATATTTT. Its translation: CSASVASSGNTIYF.

The gene calls are TRBV7-2 and TRBJ2-2, with D perhaps TRBD1 or TRBD2 (5 bases each). This CDR3 comprises 15 residues. V gave up 3 bases and J gave up 2 bases, with 10 bases separating them. The germline V gene has CDR1 SGHTA and CDR2 FQGNSA. The CDR3 sequence is CASSFLGRNTGELFF. CDR3 nucleotides: TGTGCCAGCAGCTTTTTGGGACGAAACACCGGGGAGCTGTTTTTT.

The chain recombines TRBV12-3 or TRBV12-4 with TRBJ1-2; D might be TRBD1 (5 bases). V gave up 5 bases and J gave up 9 bases, with 16 bases separating them. The CDR3 contains 13 residues. CDR3 region: CASSRDGEGSYTF. Here the CDR3 DNA reads TGTGCCAGCAGTCGGGACGGGGAGGGAAGCTACACCTTC.

This chain links TRBV6-5 with TRBJ2-5; D remains ambiguous. The V and J ends lost 5 bases and 5 bases respectively, with 15 bases between them. The CDR3 has 14 residues. The germline V gene encodes CDR1 MNHEY and CDR2 SVGAGI. CDR3 sequence: CASSIRRGTETQYF. The DNA for the CDR3 is TGTGCCAGCAGTATCCGGAGAGGTACGGAGACCCAGTACTTC.

This clone was counted a few times. This rearrangement joins TRBV6-6 to TRBJ1-2; 9 bases align to TRBD1. From germline, CDR1 is MNHNY and CDR2 SVGAGI (reference sequence). V gave up 0 bases and J gave up 8 bases; unmatched junction bases: 10. This CDR3 is 16 amino acids long. This CDR3 reads CASSYSAGQGLRGYTF. In DNA form, the CDR3 reads TGTGCCAGCAGTTACTCCGCCGGACAGGGGTTACGGGGCTACACCTTC.

This clone was picked up a small number of times. The chain employs TRBV7-2 and TRBJ1-2, with TRBD1 matching 7 bases. CDR3 length: 15 residues. Trimming at V came to 5 bases and at J to 0 bases, leaving 6 bases not matched to a gene. CDR1 is SGHTA and CDR2 is FQGNSA in the germline V gene. CDR3 bases: TGTGCCAGCAGCCTTGGACAGGCCGCTAACTATGGCTACACCTTC. Amino acids: CASSLGQAANYGYTF.

V usage is TRBV7-2 and J usage is TRBJ1-4; the D gene is possibly TRBD1 (6 bases). CDR3 length: 13 residues. The V and J ends lost 5 bases and 4 bases respectively, with 8 bases between them. CDR1 and CDR2 (germline): SGHTA, FQGNSA. CDR3 sequence: CASSGQNNEKLFF. The DNA of the CDR3 is TGTGCCAGCAGCGGACAGAATAATGAAAAACTGTTTTTT.